The rows below give T cell receptor beta chains drawn from one sample of a study of blood T cell repertoires in COVID-19. Produced via immunoSEQ multiplex PCR; TCRdb's table is partial and in-frame only. The sample has about 26,000 clones; over 85% are singletons. The specimen sequenced was peripheral blood. Receptors were obtained from a human donor in a cohort sampled during active COVID-19. CDR3s include the opening cysteine and the closing phenylalanine or tryptophan. The D gene is left open where the match is weak. Not every row has a clone size; where given, it reads once, few, many or a size class.

J gene: TRBJ2-7
D gene: .
clone size: .
V gene: TRBV10-3
CDR3 protein: CATRAGGGQGSYEQYF

J gene: TRBJ2-2
D gene: .
clone size: .
V gene: TRBV9
CDR3 protein: CASSVDPGGNTGELFF

J gene: TRBJ2-1
D gene: TRBD2
clone size: .
V gene: TRBV5-4
CDR3 protein: CASSFGLAGPSSYNEQFF

J gene: TRBJ2-7
D gene: .
clone size: .
V gene: TRBV27
CDR3 protein: CASTKNPDRLSYEQYF

J gene: TRBJ2-7
D gene: .
clone size: .
V gene: TRBV20-1
CDR3 protein: CSASLDEQYF

J gene: TRBJ2-7
D gene: .
clone size: .
V gene: TRBV5-1
CDR3 protein: CASSLGDEQYF

J gene: TRBJ2-3
D gene: .
clone size: .
V gene: TRBV30
CDR3 protein: CAWSLGGDTQYF

J gene: TRBJ2-3
D gene: TRBD2
clone size: .
V gene: TRBV7-9
CDR3 protein: CASSFAGGFQDTQYF

J gene: TRBJ2-3
D gene: .
clone size: .
V gene: TRBV6-5
CDR3 protein: CASSYLGTSTDTQYF

J gene: TRBJ2-1
D gene: .
clone size: once
V gene: TRBV20-1
CDR3 protein: CSASVRGHEQFF

J gene: TRBJ2-2
D gene: TRBD2
clone size: .
V gene: TRBV28
CDR3 protein: CASSPGGDTGELFF

J gene: TRBJ2-1
D gene: TRBD1
clone size: .
V gene: TRBV11-3
CDR3 protein: CASSFMTGNEQFF

J gene: TRBJ2-5
D gene: TRBD2
clone size: .
V gene: TRBV2
CDR3 protein: CASSDGGAQYF

J gene: TRBJ2-1
D gene: TRBD1
clone size: .
V gene: TRBV10-3
CDR3 protein: CAISEETGAYNEQFF

J gene: TRBJ2-7
D gene: .
clone size: few
V gene: TRBV7-9
CDR3 protein: CASSHTAYEQYF

J gene: TRBJ2-1
D gene: TRBD2
clone size: .
V gene: TRBV11-2
CDR3 protein: CASSPKGLAGLGLYNEQFF

J gene: TRBJ1-1
D gene: TRBD1
clone size: .
V gene: TRBV5-1
CDR3 protein: CASRTAGTGDLNTEAFF

J gene: TRBJ2-7
D gene: .
clone size: .
V gene: TRBV7-2
CDR3 protein: CASSLALGVYEQYF

J gene: TRBJ2-7
D gene: TRBD1
clone size: .
V gene: TRBV9
CDR3 protein: CASSVGDRVVYEQYF

J gene: TRBJ1-3
D gene: TRBD1
clone size: .
V gene: TRBV2
CDR3 protein: CASSEGDSRNTIYF

J gene: TRBJ2-5
D gene: TRBD2
clone size: .
V gene: TRBV30
CDR3 protein: CAWRTSGGQETQYF

J gene: TRBJ2-3
D gene: .
clone size: .
V gene: TRBV7-3
CDR3 protein: CASSQRPPDTQYF

J gene: TRBJ2-3
D gene: TRBD1
clone size: .
V gene: TRBV25-1
CDR3 protein: CASSLTTGTEAADTQYF

J gene: TRBJ1-3
D gene: .
clone size: .
V gene: TRBV2
CDR3 protein: CASSATGPSGNTIYF

J gene: TRBJ2-2
D gene: TRBD2
clone size: .
V gene: TRBV15
CDR3 protein: CATSEIPGLAEIVNTGELFF

J gene: TRBJ1-2
D gene: .
clone size: .
V gene: TRBV3-1/TRBV3-2
CDR3 protein: CASSPPGSNYGYTF

J gene: TRBJ1-1
D gene: TRBD1
clone size: .
V gene: TRBV15
CDR3 protein: CATSRETGGGFGAFF

J gene: TRBJ2-2
D gene: .
clone size: .
V gene: TRBV7-9
CDR3 protein: CASSLGLEQNTGELFF